Each of the 29 T cell receptor beta chains below was sequenced from the same sample in a study of blood T cell repertoires in COVID-19. Data came from immunoSEQ multiplex PCR; TCRdb stores just in-frame clones and leaves some out. Among around 260,000 clones listed, about four fifths were seen once. Sequenced material: peripheral blood. The receptors originated from a person aged 70 to 79 with COVID-19, enrolled during active disease.

V is TRBV6-4 and J is TRBJ1-6, with D unclear. Germline CDR1 reads MRHNA; CDR2 reads SNTAGT. The V gene lost 8 bases and the J gene lost 4 bases, with 9 bases spanning the gap. The CDR3 is made up of 13 amino acids. CDR3 sequence (DNA): TGTGCCAGCTCTAGGATTTATAATTCACCCCTCCACTTT. Translating it yields CASSRIYNSPLHF.

This chain links TRBV9 with TRBJ1-2; TRBD1 matches at 7 bases. V lost 6 bases, J lost 4 bases, and 12 bases stayed unmatched. The germline V gene has CDR1 SGDLS and CDR2 YYNGEE. The CDR3 is 15 residues long. CDR3 region: CASTRQGNYIYGYTF. The CDR3 DNA reads as TGTGCCAGCACCCGACAGGGCAACTACATCTATGGCTACACCTTC.

This rearrangement joins TRBV3-1 (or the pseudogene TRBV3-2) to TRBJ2-3, with a possible D match to TRBD1 (5 bases). Trimming left V 2 bases short and J 0 bases short, with 9 bases between. This CDR3 has 15 amino acids. In germline, CDR1 is LGHDT, CDR2 YNNKEL (reference sequence). The chain's CDR3 is CASSQQRTSTDTQYF. The DNA for the CDR3 is TGTGCCAGCAGCCAACAGAGGACAAGCACAGATACGCAGTATTTT.

The chain carries TRBV25-1 and TRBJ2-3, with D possibly being TRBD1 (6 bases). Trimming removed 5 bases at V and 2 bases at J, with 17 bases between. This CDR3 has 16 amino acids. Per the germline V gene, CDR1 is MGHDK and CDR2 is SYGVNS. The CDR3 reads CASSSGTRSLTDTQYF. DNA of the CDR3: TGTGCCAGCAGTTCCGGGACACGATCTCTCACAGATACGCAGTATTTT.

The chain joins TRBV19 to TRBJ2-3; TRBD2 aligns across 10 bases. Unmatched junction bases numbered 14, after V lost 5 bases and J lost 3 bases. This CDR3 has 18 residues. CDR1 and CDR2 from the germline V gene are LNHDA and SQIVND (reference sequence). This CDR3 reads CASSPTLLSSGGTDTQYF. In DNA, the CDR3 is TGTGCCAGTAGTCCGACCCTCTTGAGTAGCGGGGGGACAGATACGCAGTATTTT.

CDR3 bases: TGTGCCAGCCGTCCGGTTGCCATAATTGCAACTAATGAAAAACTGTTTTTT. This gives the protein CASRPVAIIATNEKLFF. V and J are TRBV27 and TRBJ1-4; D remains unclear. Trimming stripped 8 bases from V and 0 bases from J, with 19 bases between. This CDR3 has 17 amino acids. Germline CDR1 MNHEY, CDR2 SMNVEV (reference sequence).

The DNA of the CDR3 is TGTGCCAGCAGGTCGAGGGGACTAGCGGGGGGGCCGGAAACATACAATGAGCAGTTCTTC. Protein sequence: CASRSRGLAGGPETYNEQFF. The chain combines TRBV27 with TRBJ2-1; 16 bases fit TRBD2. CDR1 MNHEY and CDR2 SMNVEV come from the germline V gene (reference sequence). The CDR3 loop spans 20 amino acids. Trimming took 6 bases from V and 4 from J; bases not matched to a gene: 15.

The chain recombines TRBV7-2 with TRBJ2-7; a weak D match, TRBD2 (7 bases). Per the germline V gene, CDR1 is SGHTA and CDR2 is FQGNSA. V gave up 7 bases and J gave up 5 bases, with 18 bases separating them. This CDR3 contains 14 residues. This CDR3 reads CASNNRGASDEQYF. CDR3 nucleotides: TGTGCCAGCAATAATCGGGGGGCATCGGACGAGCAGTACTTC.

J is TRBJ2-1 and V is TRBV7-2; TRBD2 matches 10 bases. The CDR3 is made up of 16 amino acids. CDR1 and CDR2 (germline): SGHTA, FQGNSA. The J segment lost 9 bases and the V segment lost 1 base, leaving 9 bases of the junction unmatched. This chain's CDR3 is CASSLGSLAGAGEQFF. Written as DNA, the CDR3 is TGTGCCAGCAGCTTAGGGAGTCTAGCGGGAGCCGGTGAGCAGTTCTTC.

The V gene is TRBV7-9, the J gene TRBJ2-5; the match to TRBD1 covers 7 bases. The V segment lost 5 bases and the J segment 4 bases; nucleotides outside the gene matches: 10. CDR1 and CDR2 from the germline V gene are SEHNR and FQNEAQ (reference sequence). The CDR3 extends over 15 amino acids. The CDR3 bases are TGTGCCAGCAGCACCCGGACAGGCGAACGAGAGACCCAGTACTTC. Its protein product is CASSTRTGERETQYF. Filled out from reference TRBV7-9 and TRBJ2-5, the complete variable domain reads DTGVSQNPRHKITKRGQNVTFRCDPISEHNRLYWYRQTLGQGPEFLTYFQNEAQLEKSRLLSDRFSAERPKGSFSTLEIQRTEQGDSAMYLCASSTRTGERETQYFGPGTRLLVL.

The V and J genes are TRBV7-8 and TRBJ2-3; a possible D gene is TRBD1 (6 bases). Germline loops: CDR1 SGHVS, CDR2 FQNEAQ. Trimming took 3 bases from V and 6 from J, leaving 16 bases between them. This CDR3 has 15 residues. This CDR3 reads CASSLGTMLWDTQYF. In DNA, the CDR3 is TGTGCCAGCAGCTTGGGGACAATGTTGTGGGATACGCAGTATTTT.

The rearrangement links TRBV6-1 to TRBJ2-5, with TRBD2 matching 8 bases. CDR1 and CDR2 from the germline V gene are MNHNS and SASEGT. This CDR3 is built from 13 residues. V dropped 2 bases and J dropped 4; count of bases not matched to a gene: 0. Here the CDR3 reads CASSELAGETQYF. The CDR3 DNA sequence: TGTGCCAGCAGTGAACTAGCGGGAGAGACCCAGTACTTC.

The chain carries TRBV10-3 and TRBJ2-7; D might be TRBD1 (6 bases). Per germline, CDR1 ENHRY and CDR2 SYGVKD. V lost 2 bases to trimming and J lost 2 bases, with 13 bases between them. The CDR3 is 15 amino acids. As DNA, the CDR3 is TGTGCCATCAGTGAGGCTTCAGGGACAACCTACGAGCAGTACTTC. Translation gives CAISEASGTTYEQYF.

The chain is built from TRBV11-3 and TRBJ2-3, with 9 nucleotides matching TRBD1. The CDR3 has 13 amino acids. Germline CDR1 and CDR2: SGHNT and YENEEA. V shed 5 bases, J shed 6 bases, and the junction held 3 bases outside the gene matches. The CDR3 nucleotides are TGTGCCAGCAGCGGAGGGACAGGGGATACGCAGTATTTT. As protein: CASSGGTGDTQYF.

With respect to this clone: The same CDR3 also results from other DNA sequences found in this sample. The chain couples TRBV5-1 to TRBJ2-1, with 9 bases aligning to TRBD1. V was clipped by 2 bases and J by 8 bases; unmatched bases: 8. The germline CDR1 and CDR2 sequences are SGHRS and YFSETQ. The CDR3 sequence is 15 residues long. The CDR3 reads CASSLTGTGFDEQFF. The CDR3 bases are TGCGCCAGCAGCTTAACCGGGACAGGGTTCGATGAGCAGTTCTTC.

The chain employs TRBV11-2 and TRBJ1-2, with D unclear. V was clipped by 5 bases and J by 3 bases, with 16 bases between them. Germline loops: CDR1 SGHAT, CDR2 FQNNGV. This CDR3 region has 15 residues. CDR3 sequence (DNA): TGTGCCAGCAGCGCCGCATCAGGCGGGGACTATGGCTACACCTTC. Residues: CASSAASGGDYGYTF.

The rearrangement joins TRBV19 to TRBJ2-3, with 7 bases fitting TRBD1. J was trimmed by 4 bases and V by 4 bases; bases with no gene match: 14. CDR3 size: 17 residues. CDR1 and CDR2 (germline): LNHDA, SQIVND (reference sequence). This CDR3 reads CASSTQDRATSADTQYF. The CDR3, as DNA: TGTGCCAGTAGTACCCAAGACAGGGCCACGTCTGCAGATACGCAGTATTTT.

The gene calls are TRBV2 and TRBJ2-3; D remains ambiguous. CDR1 is SNHLY, CDR2 FYNNEI, per germline. V lost 1 base to trimming and J lost 2 bases, with 10 bases between them. The CDR3 contains 15 residues. The chain's CDR3 is CASSEGLIFTDTQYF. CDR3 DNA: TGTGCCAGCAGTGAAGGCCTAATATTCACAGATACGCAGTATTTT.

The chain has TRBV10-2 and TRBJ1-1; D not certain. This CDR3 spans 12 amino acids. Trimming cost V 7 bases and J 3 bases, with 9 bases left between them. Looked up from germline, CDR1 is WSHSY and CDR2 is SAAADI. The CDR3 here is CASNRGDTEAFF. CDR3 nucleotide sequence: TGCGCCAGCAACCGAGGCGACACTGAAGCTTTCTTT.

The chain recombines TRBV5-4 with TRBJ2-3; D is unclear. V was shortened by 4 bases and J by 4 bases, with 19 bases between the two germline ends. Germline CDR1 and CDR2: SGHNT and YYREEE (reference sequence). This CDR3 contains 16 residues. The CDR3 loop reads CASSHRLGGPADTQYF. CDR3 coding DNA: TGTGCCAGCAGCCACCGTTTGGGTGGGCCCGCAGATACGCAGTATTTT.

The rearrangement uses TRBV2 and TRBJ1-6; TRBD1 aligns across 9 bases. CDR3 size: 15 residues. J lost 5 bases, V lost 6 bases, and 5 bases had no gene match. Per germline, CDR1 SNHLY and CDR2 FYNNEI. The CDR3: CASRPRTGDNSPLHF. CDR3 DNA sequence: TGTGCCAGCAGACCACGGACAGGGGATAATTCACCCCTCCACTTT.

The J gene is TRBJ1-2, the V gene TRBV15; D might be TRBD1 (6 bases). The CDR3 has 17 residues. Looked up from germline, CDR1 is LNHNV and CDR2 is YYDKDF (reference sequence). V dropped 4 bases and J dropped 4 bases, with 22 bases sitting between them. In DNA, the CDR3 is TGTGCCACCAGCAAACGGGACAATCTCTTCTGGGGCTATGGCTACACCTTC. Amino acid sequence: CATSKRDNLFWGYGYTF.

The chain has TRBV5-4 and TRBJ1-4; TRBD1 aligns across 8 bases. The germline gives CDR1 SGHNT, CDR2 YYREEE (reference sequence). V lost 7 bases, J lost 2 bases, and 4 bases stayed unmatched. The CDR3 runs to 14 residues. The CDR3 reads CASRQGPTNEKLFF. The CDR3 nucleotides read TGTGCCAGCCGACAGGGGCCCACTAATGAAAAACTGTTTTTT.

In its sample, this clone was seen a few times. The rearrangement joins TRBV7-2 to TRBJ1-5; tentatively, D is TRBD1 (5 bases). Germline assignment: CDR1 SGHTA and CDR2 FQGNSA. There are 15 residues in the CDR3. The V end lost 2 bases, the J end lost 7 bases, and 15 bases lay between the germline ends. CDR3 amino acids: CASSLIAVRGQPQHF. The CDR3 DNA reads as TGTGCCAGCAGCTTAATAGCTGTGCGGGGCCAGCCCCAGCATTTT.

This rearrangement joins TRBV5-1 to TRBJ2-3, with 9 bases lining up with TRBD2. The CDR3 runs 16 residues. V shed 4 bases and J 2 bases; nucleotides not matched to a gene: 8. Germline CDR1 is SGHRS and CDR2 is YFSETQ. CDR3 loop: CASSPAAGGYTDTQYF. The DNA for the CDR3 is TGCGCCAGCAGCCCCGCTGCGGGAGGGTACACAGATACGCAGTATTTT.

The chain carries TRBV27 and TRBJ2-6; no clear D gene. Germline CDR1 reads MNHEY; CDR2 reads SMNVEV (reference sequence). V was trimmed by 3 bases and J by 4 bases, leaving 7 bases between them. CDR3 length: 14 residues. The CDR3 sequence: CASSFLSGANVLTF. CDR3 in DNA: TGTGCCAGCAGTTTTCTATCCGGGGCCAACGTCCTGACTTTC. Complete variable domain (other parts from reference TRBV27 and TRBJ2-6): EAQVTQNPRYLITVTGKKLTVTCSQNMNHEYMSWYRQDPGLGLRQIYYSMNVEVTDKGDVPEGYKVSRKEKRNFPLILESPSPNQTSLYFCASSFLSGANVLTFGAGSRLTVL.

The V and J genes are TRBV6-5 and TRBJ2-1; tentative D call: TRBD2 (5 bases). V was trimmed by 8 bases and J by 5 bases, leaving 19 bases between them. CDR3 size: 15 residues. In germline, CDR1 is MNHEY, CDR2 SVGAGI. CDR3 amino acids: CASGGREVANNEQFF. The CDR3 bases are TGTGCCAGCGGAGGTAGGGAAGTCGCCAACAATGAGCAGTTCTTC.

V and J are TRBV7-8 and TRBJ1-5; possibly TRBD1 for D (6 bases). V lost 8 bases to trimming and J lost 0 bases, with 20 bases between them. In germline, CDR1 is SGHVS, CDR2 FQNEAQ. This CDR3 is 17 amino acids long. CDR3 in DNA: TGTGCCAGCTCCCATTCCCCCAACAGGGATAGCAATCAGCCCCAGCATTTT. This encodes CASSHSPNRDSNQPQHF.

This clone was recorded once. J is TRBJ1-4 and V is TRBV27; 8 bases fit TRBD1. Germline V gives CDR1 MNHEY, CDR2 SMNVEV (reference sequence). The CDR3 has 18 residues. The trim removed 3 bases at V and 5 bases at J, leaving 14 bases unmatched. The DNA for the CDR3 is TGTGCCAGCAGTTTCCGAAAGACCCACAGGGGGAACAATGAAAAACTGTTTTTT. The encoded protein is CASSFRKTHRGNNEKLFF.